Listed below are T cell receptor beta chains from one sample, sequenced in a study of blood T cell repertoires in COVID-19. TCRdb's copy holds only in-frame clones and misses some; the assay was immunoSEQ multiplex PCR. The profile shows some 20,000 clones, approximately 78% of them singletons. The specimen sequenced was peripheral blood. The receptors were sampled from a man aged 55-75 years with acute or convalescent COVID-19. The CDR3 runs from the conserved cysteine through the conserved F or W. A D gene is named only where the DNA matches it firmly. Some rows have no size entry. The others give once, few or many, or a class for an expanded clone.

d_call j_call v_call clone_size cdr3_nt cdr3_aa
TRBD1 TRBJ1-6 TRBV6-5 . TGTGCCAGCAGGACAGGGGACAATTCACCCCTCCACTTT CASRTGDNSPLHF
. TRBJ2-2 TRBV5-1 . TGCGCCAGCAGCCCTGGGGCCGGGTACACCGGGGAGCTGTTTTTT CASSPGAGYTGELFF
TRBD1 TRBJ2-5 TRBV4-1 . TGCGCCAGCAGCCAGCACCCGGGACAGGCCCAAGAGACCCAGTACTTC CASSQHPGQAQETQYF
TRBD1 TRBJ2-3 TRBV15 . TGTGCCACCAGCGGTCGGGACAGAAAAAGCGATACGCAGTATTTT CATSGRDRKSDTQYF
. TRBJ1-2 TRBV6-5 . TGTGCCACCATCGGTGACTATGGCTACACCTTC CATIGDYGYTF
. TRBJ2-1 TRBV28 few TGTGCCAGCAGAGACGAGGGCCGTAATGAGCAGTTCTTC CASRDEGRNEQFF
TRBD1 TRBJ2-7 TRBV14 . TGTGCCAGCAGCCAAGCCCACTTACAGGGGGGATCCTACGAGCAGTACTTC CASSQAHLQGGSYEQYF
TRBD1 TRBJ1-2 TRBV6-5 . TGTGCCAGCAGAACCGCGGGACAGGGGGCGGAGGGCTACACCTTC CASRTAGQGAEGYTF
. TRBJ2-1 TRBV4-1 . TGCGCCAGCAGCCCTTTTAGTAAGAAAGACAATGAGCAGTTCTTC CASSPFSKKDNEQFF
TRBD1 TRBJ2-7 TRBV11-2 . TGTGCCAGCAGCTGGGACAGGCAAGCCTACGAGCAGTACTTC CASSWDRQAYEQYF
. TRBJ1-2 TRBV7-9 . TGTGCCAGCAGCTTAGGGACACGGAAAGGCTACACCTTC CASSLGTRKGYTF